Below are 18 T cell receptor beta chains sequenced from a single sample in a study of OX40 agonist ivuxolimab in advanced cancers. Method: immunoSEQ multiplex PCR; TCRdb's copy keeps in-frame clones and lacks some. The data contain 83,000 or so clones, approximately 86% of them singletons. This sample comprised CD4+ or CD8+ T cells sorted from blood, obtained in a trial of the OX40 agonist ivuxolimab. The receptors were gathered from an adult with an advanced solid tumor such as melanoma, head and neck, liver or kidney cancer.

The rearrangement links TRBV27 to TRBJ2-7; maybe TRBD1 (5 bases). There are 15 residues in the CDR3. Looked up from germline, CDR1 is MNHEY and CDR2 is SMNVEV (reference sequence). Trimming pared 6 bases from V and 1 base from J, leaving 16 bases between. For the CDR3, the DNA is TGTGCCAGCAGGTCTGGAACAGGTTTTTCCTACGAGCAGTACTTC. It yields the protein CASRSGTGFSYEQYF.

J is TRBJ1-6 and V is TRBV5-3; 8 bases align to TRBD1. TRBV5-3 is assigned to the ORF class and has an uncertain function. With V trimmed by 8 bases and J by 11 bases, 9 bases remained unmatched. There are 13 residues in the CDR3. The CDR3, as DNA: TGTGCCAGCAGCCCCCGGACAGGGACACCCCTCCACTTT. Translation: CASSPRTGTPLHF.

The chain has TRBV15 and TRBJ1-2; possibly TRBD1 for D (6 bases). CDR1 LNHNV and CDR2 YYDKDF come from the germline V gene (reference sequence). The CDR3 is 16 residues long. The germline V and J ends were trimmed by 0 bases and 7 bases, with 18 bases remaining between them. The DNA of the CDR3 is TGTGCCACCAGCAGAGATTCCCTCGACAGGTCAGGTGGCTACACCTTC. As protein: CATSRDSLDRSGGYTF.

The rearrangement links TRBV4-3 to TRBJ2-5; perhaps D is TRBD1 or TRBD2 (5 bases each). The DNA end is more similar to TRBJ2-7, so the J call may be wrong. The V gene's germline CDR1 is LGHNA and CDR2 YSLEER. CDR3 length equals 17 residues. CDR3 protein: CASSQVRDVEGEYEQYF. DNA for the CDR3: TGCGCCAGCAGCCAAGTCCGGGACGTAGAGGGTGAATACGAGCAGTACTTC.

The DNA of the CDR3 is TGTGCCAGCAGTTACCCTACTAGCGGGGATTACAATGAGCAGTTCTTC. As protein: CASSYPTSGDYNEQFF. The chain is built from TRBV6-5 and TRBJ2-1; 10 positions match TRBD2. V was clipped by 2 bases and J by 4 bases; unmatched bases: 5. Germline CDR1 is MNHEY and CDR2 is SVGAGI. The CDR3 has 16 amino acids.

The gene calls are TRBV7-6 and TRBJ1-2; D gene ambiguous. Trimming took 3 bases from V and 0 from J, leaving 11 bases between them. CDR1 is SGHVS, CDR2 FNYEAQ, per germline. The CDR3 covers 15 residues. CDR3 sequence: CASSLVATTNYGYTF. CDR3 DNA sequence: TGTGCCAGCAGCTTGGTCGCAACTACTAACTATGGCTACACCTTC.

The genes are TRBV2 and TRBJ1-3, with a weak D call TRBD1 (6 bases). The length of the CDR3 is 14 residues. V dropped 2 bases and J dropped 4 bases, with 9 bases sitting between them. From germline, CDR1 is SNHLY and CDR2 FYNNEI. The CDR3 protein is CASSEQGSGNTIYF. The CDR3 bases are TGTGCCAGCAGTGAACAGGGGTCCGGAAACACCATATATTTT.

The chain uses TRBV7-8 and TRBJ1-4, with TRBD1 identical over 7 bases. The CDR3 is 13 amino acids. Looked up from germline, CDR1 is SGHVS and CDR2 is FQNEAQ. V gave up 8 bases and J gave up 4 bases; unmatched junction bases: 4. The DNA of the CDR3 is TGTGCCAGCCACAGGGGTTATAATGAAAAACTGTTTTTT. As protein: CASHRGYNEKLFF.

The rearrangement joins TRBV18 to TRBJ2-5, with TRBD2 matching over 8 bases. Germline V gene sequence: CDR1 KGHSH, CDR2 LQKENI. The CDR3 extends over 15 amino acids. V was clipped by 4 bases and J by 0 bases; unmatched bases: 4. The CDR3 coding sequence is TGTGCCAGCTCACAGACGGGGGGGTACCAAGAGACCCAGTACTTC. Translating it yields CASSQTGGYQETQYF.

The table lists this clone with a count of one. The rearrangement uses TRBV28 and TRBJ1-3, with D hard to call. V was clipped by 6 bases and J by 4 bases, with 13 bases between them. The CDR3 covers 14 residues. Germline CDR1 and CDR2: MDHEN and SYDVKM. The CDR3 here is CASRTTGIGNTIYF. In DNA, the CDR3 is TGTGCCAGCAGAACTACGGGGATCGGAAACACCATATATTTT.

This sequence joins TRBV30 and TRBJ2-5; 9 bases line up with TRBD2. The junction had 15 bases not matched to a gene; V was cut back by 1 base and J by 6 bases. The CDR3 runs to 17 residues. Germline loops: CDR1 GTSNPN, CDR2 SVGIG (reference sequence). The CDR3 DNA is TGTGCCTGGAGTGCGGTAGCGGGAGTGGGCTCCCTGCAGACCCAGTACTTC. Translated: CAWSAVAGVGSLQTQYF.

The V call is TRBV15, the J call TRBJ2-5, with TRBD2 identical over 13 bases. The germline CDR1 and CDR2 sequences are LNHNV and YYDKDF (reference sequence). The J segment lost 5 bases and the V segment lost 1 base, leaving 10 bases of the junction unmatched. The CDR3 spans 18 residues. The DNA for the CDR3 is TGTGCCACCAGCAGAGGAGGGGGACTAGCGGGACCTGGGGAGACCCAGTACTTC. It specifies CATSRGGGLAGPGETQYF.

CDR3 nucleotide sequence: TGTGCCAGCAGTCTAGGACATCTGAACACTGAAGCTTTCTTT. Translated: CASSLGHLNTEAFF. The chain links TRBV27 to TRBJ1-1, with D perhaps matching TRBD1 (5 bases). The V gene's germline CDR1 is MNHEY and CDR2 SMNVEV (reference sequence). The CDR3 totals 14 residues. V gave up 5 bases and J gave up 0 bases, with 10 bases separating them.

The V and J genes are TRBV5-1 and TRBJ1-6; D perhaps matches TRBD1 (6 bases). This CDR3 has 15 residues. Looked up from germline, CDR1 is SGHRS and CDR2 is YFSETQ. V was clipped by 1 base and J by 7 bases, with 12 bases between them. CDR3 sequence: CASSLNRETNSPLHF. The CDR3 bases are TGCGCCAGCAGCTTGAACAGGGAAACGAATTCACCCCTCCACTTT. The full variable domain, completed using reference TRBV5-1 and TRBJ1-6, is KAGVTQTPRYLIKTRGQQVTLSCSPISGHRSVSWYQQTPGQGLQFLFEYFSETQRNKGNFPGRFSGRQFSNSRSEMNVSTLELGDSALYLCASSLNRETNSPLHFGNGTRLTVT.

The chain is built from TRBV28 and TRBJ1-2; TRBD1 might be the D (5 bases). The CDR3 contains 13 residues. The germline V gene has CDR1 MDHEN and CDR2 SYDVKM. Deletions cut 2 bases from V and 5 bases from J, with 9 bases between. This chain's CDR3 is CASSLAQGYGYTF. In DNA form, the CDR3 reads TGTGCCAGCAGTTTAGCCCAGGGATATGGCTACACCTTC.

This chain joins TRBV6-5 and TRBJ2-3; perhaps TRBD2 as D (6 bases). This CDR3 comprises 16 residues. CDR1 and CDR2 (germline): MNHEY, SVGAGI. Trimming left V 4 bases short and J 1 base short, with 15 bases between. This chain's CDR3 is CASSSFGLAGTDTQYF. CDR3 DNA: TGTGCCAGCAGTTCCTTTGGTTTAGCGGGCACAGATACGCAGTATTTT.

In the case of this clone: Distinct nucleotide sequences in the sample also encode this CDR3. The chain is built from TRBV29-1 and TRBJ2-7, with D perhaps matching TRBD1 (6 bases). Germline V gene lookup returns CDR1 SQVTM and CDR2 ANQGSEA. The CDR3 is made up of 13 amino acids. CDR3 sequence (DNA): TGCAGTGGATCGACAGGACGAATTGGCGAGCAGTACTTC. This encodes CSGSTGRIGEQYF.

The chain uses TRBV7-9 and TRBJ2-7, with TRBD2 matching over 9 bases. V trimming: 2 bases; J trimming: 4 bases; junction bases outside the gene matches: 9. The CDR3 covers 16 residues. Germline-derived CDR1 and CDR2 are SEHNR and FQNEAQ (reference sequence). The chain's CDR3 is CASSLFVTSGLYEQYF. The CDR3 DNA is TGTGCCAGCAGCTTATTTGTAACTAGCGGGTTGTACGAGCAGTACTTC.